This TCR beta chain was sequenced during a study of early T cells in non-severe SARS-CoV-2 infection. Across the study: Bulk RNA from unsorted whole blood was sequenced; chains were unpaired.

A note on this clonotype: The antigen is undetermined. A read error may account for a junction end that differs from germline.

Individually, cDNA molecules had unique molecular identifiers attached to them. TCRdb called the 5' RACE reads again in MiXCR, with one record for every CDR3 protein. The sample contains tens of thousands of distinct CDR3 sequences, around 5.2% of which appear only once. General observations from the study: Private and CD4 specificities were missed by VDJdb matching, skewed to anti-spike CD8.

Sequencing was done on a sample of whole blood. The source of this sequence is an adult who was a healthcare worker with PCR-confirmed SARS-CoV-2 infection or an uninfected control (not recorded which).

This chain's CDR3 is CASTGETDRIHNGQFF. The CDR3, as DNA: TGCGCCAGCACCGGGGAGACAGACCGAATCCACAATGGGCAGTTCTTC. This chain connects TRBV10-2 to TRBJ2-1; possibly TRBD1 or TRBD2 for D (5 bases each). The germline gives CDR1 WSHSY, CDR2 SAAADI. The CDR3 runs 16 residues.